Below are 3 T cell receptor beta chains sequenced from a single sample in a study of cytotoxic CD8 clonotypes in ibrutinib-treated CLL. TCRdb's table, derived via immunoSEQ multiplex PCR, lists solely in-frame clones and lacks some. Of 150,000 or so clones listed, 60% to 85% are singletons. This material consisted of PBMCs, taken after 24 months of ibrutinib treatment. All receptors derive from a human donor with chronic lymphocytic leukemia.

CDR3 bases: TGTGCCAGCAGTTTTTGGGTCTGGGGCAATCAGCCCCAGCATTTT. It codes for CASSFWVWGNQPQHF. The rearrangement links TRBV28 to TRBJ1-5; D is uncertain. V was pared by 3 bases and J by 2 bases, with 11 bases between. The CDR3 totals 15 residues. CDR1 and CDR2 (germline): MDHEN, SYDVKM.

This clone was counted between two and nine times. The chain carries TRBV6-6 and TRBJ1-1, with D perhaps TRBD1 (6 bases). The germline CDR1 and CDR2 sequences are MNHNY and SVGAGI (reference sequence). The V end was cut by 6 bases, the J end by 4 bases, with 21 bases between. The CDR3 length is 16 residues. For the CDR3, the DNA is TGTGCCAGCAGCCGGGGAAGGGGGGGCGGACGCACTGAAGCTTTCTTT. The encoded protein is CASSRGRGGGRTEAFF.

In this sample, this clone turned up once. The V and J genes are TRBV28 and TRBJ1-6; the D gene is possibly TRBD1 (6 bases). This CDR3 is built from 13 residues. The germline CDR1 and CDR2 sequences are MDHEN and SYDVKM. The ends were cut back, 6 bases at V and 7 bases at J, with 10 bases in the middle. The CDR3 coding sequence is TGTGCCAGCAGGACAGGAATAAATTCACCCCTCCACTTT. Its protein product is CASRTGINSPLHF. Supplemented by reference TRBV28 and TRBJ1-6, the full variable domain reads DVKVTQSSRYLVKRTGEKVFLECVQDMDHENMFWYRQDPGLGLRLIYFSYDVKMKEKGDIPEGYSVSREKKERFSLILESASTNQTSMYLCASRTGINSPLHFGNGTRLTVT.